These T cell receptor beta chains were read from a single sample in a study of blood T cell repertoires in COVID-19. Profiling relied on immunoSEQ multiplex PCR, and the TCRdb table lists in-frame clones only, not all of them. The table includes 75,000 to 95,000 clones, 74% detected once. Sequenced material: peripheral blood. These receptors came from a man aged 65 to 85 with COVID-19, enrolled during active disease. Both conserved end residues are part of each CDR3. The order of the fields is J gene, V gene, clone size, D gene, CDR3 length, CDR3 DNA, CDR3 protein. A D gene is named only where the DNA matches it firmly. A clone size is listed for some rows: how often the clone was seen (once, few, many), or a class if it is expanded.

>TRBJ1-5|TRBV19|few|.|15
TGTGCCAGTAGTATGGGTTCCGGGGTAGGTCAGCCCCAGCATTTT
CASSMGSGVGQPQHF
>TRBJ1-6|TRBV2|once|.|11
TGTGCCAGCAGTGAGGCCTCACCCCTCCACTTT
CASSEASPLHF
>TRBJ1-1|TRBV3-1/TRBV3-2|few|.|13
TGTGCCAGCAGCCAAGTGGGCAGCACTGAAGCTTTCTTT
CASSQVGSTEAFF
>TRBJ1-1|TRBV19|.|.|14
TGTGCCAGTAGTATAGTACCCGGGAACACTGAAGCTTTCTTT
CASSIVPGNTEAFF
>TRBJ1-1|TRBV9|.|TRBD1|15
TGTGCCAGCAGCCCCTCCAGGGGGCGAAGCACTGAAGCTTTCTTT
CASSPSRGRSTEAFF
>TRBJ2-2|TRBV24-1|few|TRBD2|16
TGTGCCACCAGTGACCTAGCGGGAGCGTTCGCCGGGGAGCTGTTTTTT
CATSDLAGAFAGELFF
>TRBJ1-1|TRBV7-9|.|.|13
TGTGCCAGCAGCTTCACACAGGGTAGTGAAGCTTTCTTT
CASSFTQGSEAFF
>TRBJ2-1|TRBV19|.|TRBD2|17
TGTGCCAGTACCCCCACTAGCGGGAGTTTCGCCTACAATGAGCAGTTCTTC
CASTPTSGSFAYNEQFF
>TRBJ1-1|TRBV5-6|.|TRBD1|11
TGTGCCAGCAGCGAGGGACAGAGGGCTTTCTTT
CASSEGQRAFF
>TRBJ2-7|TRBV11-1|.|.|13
TGTGCCAGCAGCTTAGGGATAGCGAACGAGCAGTACTTC
CASSLGIANEQYF
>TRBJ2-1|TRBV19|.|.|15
TGTGCCAGTAGTACCTCCGGGACTCCTAACAATGAGCAGTTCTTC
CASSTSGTPNNEQFF
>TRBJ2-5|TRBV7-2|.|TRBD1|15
TGTGCCAGCAGCTGGGCCGGGACAGGGTTTGAGACCCAGTACTTC
CASSWAGTGFETQYF
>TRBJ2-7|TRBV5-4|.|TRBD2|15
TGTGCCAGTACACGGGACGGGAGGGTCTCCTACGAGCAGTACTTC
CASTRDGRVSYEQYF
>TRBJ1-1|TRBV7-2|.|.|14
TGTGCCAGCAGCTCACAAACAGGGTTGGCTGAAGCTTTCTTT
CASSSQTGLAEAFF
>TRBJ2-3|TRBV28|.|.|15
TGTGCCAGCAGTTCCCAGTGGGGTAGCGCAGATACGCAGTATTTT
CASSSQWGSADTQYF
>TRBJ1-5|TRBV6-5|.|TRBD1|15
TGTGCCAGCAGCCTGACAGGGGGCGAGAATCAGCCCCAGCATTTT
CASSLTGGENQPQHF
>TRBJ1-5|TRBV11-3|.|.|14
TGTGCCAGCAGCTCCCCGGACTTTCTTCAGCCCCAGCATTTT
CASSSPDFLQPQHF
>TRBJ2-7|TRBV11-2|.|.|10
TGTGCCAGCAGCCACTACGAGCAGTACTTC
CASSHYEQYF
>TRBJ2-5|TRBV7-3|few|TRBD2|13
TGTGCCAGCAGCCTAACTAGCGAAGAGACCCAGTACTTC
CASSLTSEETQYF
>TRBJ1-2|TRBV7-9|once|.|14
TGTGCCAGCAGCCCCCCGGACACCGGCTATGGCTACACCTTC
CASSPPDTGYGYTF
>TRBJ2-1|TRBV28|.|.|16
TGTGCCAGCAGCGCTCTAAGCAGCGGGCGGTACAATGAGCAGTTCTTC
CASSALSSGRYNEQFF
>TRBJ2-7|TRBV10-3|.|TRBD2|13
TGTGCCATCAGTCTAGCGGGGGGGATCGGGCAGTACTTC
CAISLAGGIGQYF
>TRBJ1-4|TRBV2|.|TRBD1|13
TGTGCCAGCAGTGAAGGAGGTGGTCGACAGGGAATTTTT
CASSEGGGRQGIF
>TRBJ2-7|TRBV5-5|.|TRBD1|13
TGTGCCAGCAGCTTGGGGACAGGCGAGGCGTGGAACTTC
CASSLGTGEAWNF
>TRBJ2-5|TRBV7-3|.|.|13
TGTGCCAGCAGCCAACAGGGCCAAGAGACCCAGTACTTC
CASSQQGQETQYF
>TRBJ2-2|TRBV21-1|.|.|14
TGTGCCAGCAGCTTCCGGAGAGACACCGGGGAGCTGTTTTTT
CASSFRRDTGELFF
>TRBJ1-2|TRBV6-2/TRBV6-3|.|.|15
TGTGCCAGCAGTTATGGCAGGGTTGGTACTATTGGCTACACCTTC
CASSYGRVGTIGYTF
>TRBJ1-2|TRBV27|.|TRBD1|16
TGTGCCAGCAGTTACAGCGCCGGGACAGGGGTGTTTGGCTACACCTTC
CASSYSAGTGVFGYTF
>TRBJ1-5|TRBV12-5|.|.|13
TGTGCTAGTGGTCAGGGTATCGGTCAGCCCCAGCATTTT
CASGQGIGQPQHF
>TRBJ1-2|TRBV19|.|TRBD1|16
TGTGCCAGTAGTTTACAGGGGGCGCAGATTAACTATGGCTACACCTTC
CASSLQGAQINYGYTF
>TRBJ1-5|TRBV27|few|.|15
TGTGCCAGCAGTCCCGCGGGGGGCGTCATTCAGCCCCAGCATTTT
CASSPAGGVIQPQHF
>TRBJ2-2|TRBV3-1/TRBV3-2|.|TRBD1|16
TGTGCCAGCACCTCACTCCGGGACAGGGCCACCGGGGAGCTGTTTTTT
CASTSLRDRATGELFF
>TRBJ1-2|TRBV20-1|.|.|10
TGCAGTGCCTTCAACTATGGCTACACCTTC
CSAFNYGYTF
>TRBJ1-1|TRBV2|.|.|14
TGTGCCAGCAGATCGGACAGCTTGAACACTGAAGCTTTCTTT
CASRSDSLNTEAFF
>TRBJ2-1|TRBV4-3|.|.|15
TGCGCCAGCAGCCAAGAAACGGCTAGTTTCAATGAGCAGTTCTTC
CASSQETASFNEQFF
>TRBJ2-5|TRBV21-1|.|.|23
TGTGCCAGCAGGGAACTCCGTAAAGGGGGACTAGCGGGAGTCAGGGTAACGGGGGAGACCCAGTACTTC
CASRELRKGGLAGVRVTGETQYF
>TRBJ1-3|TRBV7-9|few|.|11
TGTGCCAGCAGCTCCGAAGGGGGAGCTTATTTT
CASSSEGGAYF
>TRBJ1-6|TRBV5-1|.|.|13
TGCGCCACCTCGCAGGACTATAATTCACCCCTCCACTTT
CATSQDYNSPLHF
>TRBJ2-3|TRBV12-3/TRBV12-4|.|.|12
TGTGCCAGCAGCCCCCACACAGATACGCAGTATTTT
CASSPHTDTQYF
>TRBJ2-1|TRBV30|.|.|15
TGTGCCTGGAGTGGGGGGCTAGCCCCGATCAATGAGCAGTTCTTC
CAWSGGLAPINEQFF
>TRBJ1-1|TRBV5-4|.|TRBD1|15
TGTGCCAGCAGAACAGGGGGGCGGGAGAACACTGAAGCTTTCTTT
CASRTGGRENTEAFF
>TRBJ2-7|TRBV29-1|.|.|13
TGCAGCGTTTTCCTTCCTGGAGGGAACGAGCAGTACTTC
CSVFLPGGNEQYF
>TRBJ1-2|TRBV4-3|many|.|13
TGCGCCAGCAGCTTGACCGACGGGTATGGCTACACCTTC
CASSLTDGYGYTF
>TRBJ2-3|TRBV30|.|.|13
TGTGCCTGGCGCTCGGTCAGCACAGATACGCAGTATTTT
CAWRSVSTDTQYF
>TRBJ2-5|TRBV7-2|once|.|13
TGTGCCAGCAGCGCCCGAATCGGAGAGACCCAGTACTTC
CASSARIGETQYF
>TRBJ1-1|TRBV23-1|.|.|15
TGCGCCAGCAGTCAATCGGAGAGGAGGAACACTGAAGCTTTCTTT
CASSQSERRNTEAFF
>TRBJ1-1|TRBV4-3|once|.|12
TGCGCCAGCAGCCAAGATTTCGACAGGCGGAACTTT
CASSQDFDRRNF
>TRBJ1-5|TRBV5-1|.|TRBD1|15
TGCGCCAGCAGAAGAGACGGACAGGAGAATCAGCCCCAGCATTTT
CASRRDGQENQPQHF
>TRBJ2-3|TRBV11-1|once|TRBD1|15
TGTGCCAGCTCCCTTGGGACAGGGGGCACAGATACGCAGTATTTT
CASSLGTGGTDTQYF
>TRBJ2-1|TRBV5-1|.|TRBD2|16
TGCGCCAGCACCAAGGGACTAGCGGGGGAGTACAATGAGCAGTTCTTC
CASTKGLAGEYNEQFF
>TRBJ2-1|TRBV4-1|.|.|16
TGCGCCAGCAGCCAAGGGCAGTCTCGATTGTACAATGAGCAGTTCTTC
CASSQGQSRLYNEQFF